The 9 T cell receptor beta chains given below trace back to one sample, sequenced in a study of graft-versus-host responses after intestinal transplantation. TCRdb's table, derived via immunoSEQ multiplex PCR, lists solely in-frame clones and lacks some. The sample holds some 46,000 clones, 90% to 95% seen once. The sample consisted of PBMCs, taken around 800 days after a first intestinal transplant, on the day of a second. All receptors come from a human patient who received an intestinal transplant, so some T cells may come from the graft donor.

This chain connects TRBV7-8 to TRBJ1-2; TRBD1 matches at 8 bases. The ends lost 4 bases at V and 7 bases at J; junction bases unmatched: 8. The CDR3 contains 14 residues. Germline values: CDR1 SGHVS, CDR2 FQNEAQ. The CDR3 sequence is CASSCRTGRAGYTF. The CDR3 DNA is TGTGCCAGCAGCTGTAGGACAGGGAGGGCTGGCTACACCTTC.

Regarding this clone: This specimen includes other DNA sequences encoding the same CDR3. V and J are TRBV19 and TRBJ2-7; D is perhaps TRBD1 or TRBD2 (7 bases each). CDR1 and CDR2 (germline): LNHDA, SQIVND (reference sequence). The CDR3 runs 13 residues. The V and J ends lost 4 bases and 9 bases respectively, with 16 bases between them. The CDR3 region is CASSTEGAGAQYF. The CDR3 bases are TGTGCCAGTAGTACGGAGGGGGCGGGGGCGCAGTACTTC.

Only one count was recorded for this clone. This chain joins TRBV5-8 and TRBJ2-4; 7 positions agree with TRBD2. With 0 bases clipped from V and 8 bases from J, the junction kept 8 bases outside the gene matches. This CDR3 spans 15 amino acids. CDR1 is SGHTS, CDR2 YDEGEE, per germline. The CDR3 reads CASSLGAGDRDIQYF. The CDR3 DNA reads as TGTGCCAGCAGCTTGGGGGCGGGGGATCGGGACATTCAGTACTTC. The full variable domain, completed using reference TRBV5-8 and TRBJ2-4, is EAGVTQSPTHLIKTRGQQATLRCSPISGHTSVYWYQQALGLGLQFLLWYDEGEERNRGNFPPRFSGRQFPNYSSELNVNALELEDSALYLCASSLGAGDRDIQYFGAGTRLSVL.

The DNA of the CDR3 is TGCGCCAGCAGCCAAGAGACAGGGCCTCAGTACTTC. Its translation: CASSQETGPQYF. This chain joins TRBV4-1 and TRBJ2-5, with TRBD1 matching over 7 bases. CDR1 is MGHRA, CDR2 YSYEKL, per germline. CDR3 length: 12 amino acids. Trimming took 0 bases from V and 11 from J; bases not matched to a gene: 3.

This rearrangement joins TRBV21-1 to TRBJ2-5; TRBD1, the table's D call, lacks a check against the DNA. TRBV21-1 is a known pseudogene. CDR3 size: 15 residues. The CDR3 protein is CASSKEGTGSWEQYF. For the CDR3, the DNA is TGTGCCAGCAGCAAAGAGGGTACAGGGTCTTGGGAGCAGTACTTC.

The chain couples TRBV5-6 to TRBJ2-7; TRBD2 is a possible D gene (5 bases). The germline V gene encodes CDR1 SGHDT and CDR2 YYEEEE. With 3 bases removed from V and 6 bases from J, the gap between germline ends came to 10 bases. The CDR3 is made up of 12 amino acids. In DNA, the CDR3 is TGTGCCAGCAGCTCCCCCCGGGGCGAGCAGTACTTC. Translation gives CASSSPRGEQYF.

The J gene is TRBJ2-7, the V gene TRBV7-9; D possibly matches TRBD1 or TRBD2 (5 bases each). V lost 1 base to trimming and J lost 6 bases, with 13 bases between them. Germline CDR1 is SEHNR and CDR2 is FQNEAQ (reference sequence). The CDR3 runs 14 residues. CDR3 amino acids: CASSLVYEGSEQYF. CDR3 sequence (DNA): TGTGCCAGCAGCTTAGTCTATGAGGGGAGCGAGCAGTACTTC.

In nucleotides, the CDR3 is TGTGCCAGCAGTTGGACAGGGGGTTCCTACGAGCAGTACTTC. This codes for CASSWTGGSYEQYF. The rearrangement links TRBV27 to TRBJ2-7; TRBD1 matches 10 bases. The CDR3 contains 14 residues. The V segment lost 4 bases and the J segment 1 base; nucleotides outside the gene matches: 1. Germline V gives CDR1 MNHEY, CDR2 SMNVEV (reference sequence).

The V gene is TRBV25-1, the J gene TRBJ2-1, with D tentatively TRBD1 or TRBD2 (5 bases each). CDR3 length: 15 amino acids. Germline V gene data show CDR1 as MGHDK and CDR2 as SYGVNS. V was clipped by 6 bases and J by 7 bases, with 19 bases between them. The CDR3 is CASSPRYGASNEQFF. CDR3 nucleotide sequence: TGTGCCAGCAGCCCCCGGTACGGGGCAAGTAATGAGCAGTTCTTC.